One and the same sample provided the 30 T cell receptor beta chains below, sequenced in a study of T cell responses to AZD1222 COVID-19 vaccine. Using immunoSEQ multiplex PCR, the repertoire was profiled, and TCRdb retains in-frame clones only, with some absent. The table lists about 120,000 clones, roughly 82% of them singletons, with around 27% in the top ten. The source material was peripheral blood, sampled 28 days after the second AZD1222 dose. These receptors were taken from an adult who received the AZD1222 COVID-19 vaccine.

The chain joins TRBV5-1 to TRBJ2-3; TRBD1 matches 8 bases. With 4 bases clipped from V and 0 bases from J, the junction kept 7 bases outside the gene matches. CDR3 size: 16 residues. The germline V gene encodes CDR1 SGHRS and CDR2 YFSETQ. CDR3 DNA: TGCGCCAGCAGCAAATCCGGGACAGGTAGCACAGATACGCAGTATTTT. It encodes CASSKSGTGSTDTQYF.

The J gene is TRBJ1-1, the V gene TRBV11-2; D remains unclear. This CDR3 is built from 11 residues. V was shortened by 6 bases and J by 5 bases, with 7 bases between the two germline ends. Germline CDR1 and CDR2: SGHAT and FQNNGV. CDR3 nucleotides: TGTGCCAGCAGTCGCCGGACTGAAGCTTTCTTT. Amino acid sequence: CASSRRTEAFF.

The rearrangement joins TRBV18 to TRBJ2-1; 8 bases are a match to TRBD1. With 6 bases clipped from V and 8 bases from J, the junction kept 12 bases outside the gene matches. There are 15 residues in the CDR3. Germline lookup yields CDR1 KGHSH and CDR2 LQKENI. The CDR3 loop reads CASSGKDRDRDEQFF. DNA of the CDR3: TGTGCCAGCTCCGGTAAGGACAGGGATAGGGATGAGCAGTTCTTC.

This clone was counted ten times or more. One end of the junction varies from germline; a read error may be responsible. V usage is TRBV6-1 and J usage is TRBJ2-7, with D uncertain. The germline gives CDR1 MNHNS, CDR2 SASEGT. The CDR3 covers 14 residues. As DNA, the CDR3 is TGTGCCAGCAGTCAAGCCGGTCTCATCCCCGAGCAGTACTTC. The encoded protein is CASSQAGLIPEQYF.

Written as DNA, the CDR3 is TGTGCCAGCAGTGAAACCTCGAGCAATCAGCCCCAGCATTTT. This sequence encodes CASSETSSNQPQHF. The rearrangement joins TRBV2 to TRBJ1-5; D remains ambiguous. Germline V CDR1 and CDR2: SNHLY, FYNNEI. The length of the CDR3 is 14 residues. V gave up 2 bases and J gave up 1 base, with 6 bases separating them.

The chain is built from TRBV24-1 and TRBJ1-5; 9 bases map to TRBD1. Germline V gives CDR1 KGHDR, CDR2 SFDVKD. With V trimmed by 4 bases and J by 0 bases, 12 bases remained unmatched. CDR3 length: 19 amino acids. The CDR3 is CATSDPRTGADYSNQPQHF. The CDR3, as DNA: TGTGCCACCAGTGACCCGCGGACAGGGGCCGACTATAGCAATCAGCCCCAGCATTTT.

This clone appeared once. Here the CDR3 reads CATSGHGENYGYTF. The DNA for the CDR3 is TGTGCCACCAGTGGACACGGCGAGAACTATGGCTACACCTTC. The V call is TRBV24-1, the J call TRBJ1-2; D remains ambiguous. The germline gives CDR1 KGHDR, CDR2 SFDVKD. The CDR3 has 14 residues. The V and J ends lost 5 bases and 2 bases respectively, with 11 bases between them.

The J gene is TRBJ1-6, the V gene TRBV28; 10 nucleotides align to TRBD1. This CDR3 comprises 15 residues. The germline V gene has CDR1 MDHEN and CDR2 SYDVKM. Germline trimming cut 2 bases from V and 9 bases from J; bases unmatched to any gene: 4. CDR3 region: CASSLKTGGGSPLHF. DNA of the CDR3: TGTGCCAGCAGTTTAAAGACAGGGGGCGGTTCACCCCTCCACTTT.

V is TRBV29-1 and J is TRBJ2-7; D remains ambiguous. Germline CDR1 SQVTM, CDR2 ANQGSEA. The CDR3 consists of 12 residues. The V end lost 1 base, the J end lost 2 bases, and 6 bases lay between the germline ends. The CDR3 coding sequence is TGCAGCGTTGAAGGGGCCACCTACGAGCAGTACTTC. Translating it yields CSVEGATYEQYF.

This clone appeared once. The chain combines TRBV4-2 with TRBJ1-1; the match to TRBD1 covers 10 bases. The CDR3 is made up of 16 amino acids. In germline, CDR1 is LGHNA, CDR2 YNFKEQ. V shed 4 bases, J shed 7 bases, and the junction held 12 bases outside the gene matches. CDR3 in DNA: TGTGCCAGCAGCCCGCCGGGACAGGGGTCCGACGGTGAAGCTTTCTTT. Its protein is CASSPPGQGSDGEAFF.

The J gene is TRBJ1-5, the V gene TRBV4-1, with D perhaps TRBD1 (6 bases). Germline V gene data show CDR1 as MGHRA and CDR2 as YSYEKL. This CDR3 has 14 amino acids. V lost 4 bases and J 3 bases, leaving 10 bases between the germline ends. The chain's CDR3 is CASSPRTDNQPQHF. The DNA for the CDR3 is TGCGCCAGCAGCCCCCGGACAGACAATCAGCCCCAGCATTTT.

This clone was seen a single time. This chain links TRBV29-1 with TRBJ2-1; 7 bases match TRBD2. V was pared by 7 bases and J by 1 base, with 4 bases of the junction left unmatched. This CDR3 is 13 amino acids long. Germline assignment: CDR1 SQVTM and CDR2 ANQGSEA. CDR3 region: CSGRGVSYNEQFF. The CDR3 DNA sequence: TGCAGCGGACGGGGGGTATCCTACAATGAGCAGTTCTTC.

The rearrangement links TRBV18 to TRBJ1-1; 7 nucleotides match TRBD1. This CDR3 comprises 17 residues. Germline V gives CDR1 KGHSH, CDR2 LQKENI. Losses at the gene ends were 6 bases for V and 1 base for J; bases not matched to a gene: 14. The CDR3 here is CASSPLVIRTGNTEAFF. The CDR3 DNA follows: TGTGCCAGCTCCCCCCTTGTCATACGGACAGGGAACACTGAAGCTTTCTTT.

The V call is TRBV25-1, the J call TRBJ2-1; 9 bases map to TRBD1. CDR1 and CDR2 from the germline V gene are MGHDK and SYGVNS. J gave up 7 bases and V 6 bases, and 4 bases lay outside the gene matches. The CDR3 has 13 residues. The CDR3 DNA sequence: TGTGCCAGCAGAGGGACAGGGCCGAATGAGCAGTTCTTC. Translating gives CASRGTGPNEQFF.

CDR3 sequence reads: CSVVGMNTEAFF. In nucleotides, the CDR3 is TGCAGCGTTGTCGGTATGAACACTGAAGCTTTCTTT. The V and J genes are TRBV29-1 and TRBJ1-1; D is uncertain. The CDR3 totals 12 residues. With 4 bases removed from V and 0 bases from J, the gap between germline ends came to 6 bases. CDR1 is SQVTM and CDR2 is ANQGSEA in the germline V gene.

The chain links TRBV27 to TRBJ2-7; the D is unclear. The CDR3 consists of 13 residues. The ends were cut back, 0 bases at V and 0 bases at J, with 3 bases in the middle. The germline gives CDR1 MNHEY, CDR2 SMNVEV (reference sequence). The CDR3 DNA reads as TGTGCCAGCAGTTTATCCGTCTCCTACGAGCAGTACTTC. It is translated as CASSLSVSYEQYF.

The chain is built from TRBV6-5 and TRBJ2-7, with TRBD1 matching 8 bases. The V segment lost 8 bases and the J segment 3 bases; nucleotides outside the gene matches: 6. This CDR3 comprises 13 residues. Looked up from germline, CDR1 is MNHEY and CDR2 is SVGAGI. Here the CDR3 reads CASHGQGSYEQYF. CDR3 coding DNA: TGTGCCAGCCATGGACAGGGAAGCTACGAGCAGTACTTC.

This clone was seen only once. The gene calls are TRBV30 and TRBJ1-4, with a weak D call TRBD1 (6 bases). V lost 2 bases and J 1 base, leaving 14 bases between the germline ends. The CDR3 totals 16 residues. CDR1 GTSNPN and CDR2 SVGIG come from the germline V gene (reference sequence). In nucleotides, the CDR3 is TGTGCCTGGAGTACCCAGGGGAGGGGAACTAATGAAAAACTGTTTTTT. Its protein is CAWSTQGRGTNEKLFF.

The genes are TRBV2 and TRBJ1-5, with TRBD1 identical over 9 bases. The germline V gene encodes CDR1 SNHLY and CDR2 FYNNEI. With 8 bases clipped from V and 5 bases from J, the junction kept 7 bases outside the gene matches. The CDR3 sequence is 14 residues long. CDR3 nucleotides: TGTGCCAGCCTGAAGGACAGGGGAGATCAGCCCCAGCATTTT. Amino acids: CASLKDRGDQPQHF.

This clone appeared once. The gene calls are TRBV7-6 and TRBJ2-2; D not certain. Germline-derived CDR1 and CDR2 are SGHVS and FNYEAQ. V shed 5 bases and J shed 8 bases, with 18 bases lying between them. CDR3 size: 15 residues. CDR3 sequence: CASSQVPPRFGELFF. Here the CDR3 DNA reads TGTGCCAGCAGCCAAGTTCCCCCGAGGTTTGGGGAGCTGTTTTTT.

This rearrangement joins TRBV7-2 to TRBJ1-5, with D perhaps TRBD1 (6 bases). Trimming removed 5 bases at V and 7 bases at J, with 15 bases between. This CDR3 has 14 residues. Per the germline V gene, CDR1 is SGHTA and CDR2 is FQGNSA. The CDR3, as DNA: TGTGCCAGCAGCCAAGGCAGGGGCGAGCAGCCCCAGCATTTT. Protein product: CASSQGRGEQPQHF.

The V gene is TRBV7-9, the J gene TRBJ2-3; D is uncertain. V was clipped by 1 base and J by 2 bases, with 16 bases between them. Looked up from germline, CDR1 is SEHNR and CDR2 is FQNEAQ (reference sequence). The CDR3 spans 17 residues. In DNA, the CDR3 is TGTGCCAGCAGCTTAGAATGGGGTAGTGGGGACACAGATACGCAGTATTTT. Its protein is CASSLEWGSGDTDTQYF. Combining the CDR3 with reference TRBV7-9 and TRBJ2-3 gives the whole variable domain DTGVSQNPRHKITKRGQNVTFRCDPISEHNRLYWYRQTLGQGPEFLTYFQNEAQLEKSRLLSDRFSAERPKGSFSTLEIQRTEQGDSAMYLCASSLEWGSGDTDTQYFGPGTRLTVL.

V gene TRBV7-8 combines with J gene TRBJ1-2, with 8 nucleotides matching TRBD1. From germline, CDR1 is SGHVS and CDR2 FQNEAQ. With 7 bases clipped from V and 3 bases from J, the junction kept 7 bases outside the gene matches. This CDR3 has 14 residues. CDR3 loop: CASNPRGLDYGYTF. The CDR3 nucleotides read TGTGCCAGCAACCCCAGGGGGCTGGACTATGGCTACACCTTC. Drawing the rest from reference TRBV7-8 and TRBJ1-2, the complete variable domain is GAGVSQSPRYKVAKRGQDVALRCDPISGHVSLFWYQQALGQGPEFLTYFQNEAQLDKSGLPSDRFFAERPEGSVSTLKIQRTQQEDSAVYLCASNPRGLDYGYTFGSGTRLTVV.

The chain recombines TRBV28 with TRBJ1-2; 7 nucleotides align to TRBD1. CDR1 MDHEN and CDR2 SYDVKM come from the germline V gene. The CDR3 runs 15 residues. V shed 5 bases, J shed 3 bases, and the junction held 9 bases outside the gene matches. The CDR3 DNA reads TGTGCCAGCAGTCCGCGACAGGGAGTTTACTATGGCTACACCTTC. It encodes CASSPRQGVYYGYTF.

The table lists this clone with a few counts. The chain is built from TRBV18 and TRBJ1-3; D gene ambiguous. The CDR3 spans 16 residues. Trimming took 3 bases from V and 4 from J, leaving 16 bases between them. Germline V CDR1 and CDR2: KGHSH, LQKENI. In DNA form, the CDR3 reads TGTGCCAGCTCACCTACAACATCCGGAGCGGGAAACACCATATATTTT. Its protein is CASSPTTSGAGNTIYF. The full variable domain, with the rest looked up from reference TRBV18 and TRBJ1-3, is NAGVMQNPRHLVRRRGQEARLRCSPMKGHSHVYWYRQLPEEGLKFMVYLQKENIIDESGMPKERFSAEFPKEGPSILRIQQVVRGDSAAYFCASSPTTSGAGNTIYFGEGSWLTVV.

Worth noting for this clone: At the DNA level, this CDR3 is encoded by other sequences in the same sample as well. This chain uses TRBV5-1 with TRBJ2-3; 7 bases are shared with TRBD1. The V segment lost 4 bases and the J segment 2 bases; nucleotides outside the gene matches: 4. Germline lookup yields CDR1 SGHRS and CDR2 YFSETQ. The CDR3 contains 14 residues. CDR3 loop: CASSLDRSTDTQYF. DNA for the CDR3: TGCGCCAGCAGCCTGGACAGGTCCACAGATACGCAGTATTTT. The full variable domain, its missing parts supplied by reference TRBV5-1 and TRBJ2-3, is KAGVTQTPRYLIKTRGQQVTLSCSPISGHRSVSWYQQTPGQGLQFLFEYFSETQRNKGNFPGRFSGRQFSNSRSEMNVSTLELGDSALYLCASSLDRSTDTQYFGPGTRLTVL.

The chain joins TRBV7-8 to TRBJ2-5; the D is unclear. The germline V gene has CDR1 SGHVS and CDR2 FQNEAQ. Trimming shortened V by 7 bases and J by 0 bases, and 9 bases separated the two germline ends. The CDR3 spans 13 residues. CDR3 DNA sequence: TGTGCCAGCACCATAGATTACCAAGAGACCCAGTACTTC. Translating gives CASTIDYQETQYF.

The genes are TRBV10-1 and TRBJ2-3; no definite D call. Trimming removed 0 bases at V and 6 bases at J, with 4 bases between. The CDR3 has 12 amino acids. CDR1 and CDR2 (germline): WNHNN, SYGVQD (reference sequence). The chain's CDR3 is CASSESTDTQYF. CDR3 in DNA: TGCGCCAGCAGTGAGTCGACGGATACGCAGTATTTT.

CDR3 DNA: TGTGCCAGCTCACCACCCCGCCAGGGCCCAGTGGGCTATGGCTACACCTTC. Its translation is CASSPPRQGPVGYGYTF. The chain links TRBV18 to TRBJ1-2; D might be TRBD1 (5 bases). Germline V CDR1 and CDR2: KGHSH, LQKENI. The CDR3 has 17 residues. Trimming left V 0 bases short and J 4 bases short, with 18 bases between.

V and J are TRBV15 and TRBJ2-7, with 10 bases that match TRBD1. Germline V lookup: CDR1 LNHNV, CDR2 YYDKDF (reference sequence). The length of the CDR3 is 17 residues. The J segment lost 3 bases and the V segment lost 0 bases, leaving 8 bases of the junction unmatched. In DNA form, the CDR3 reads TGTGCCACCAGCAGAGATCGAGTGACAGGGGGCGACTACGAGCAGTACTTC. Residues: CATSRDRVTGGDYEQYF.